These T cell receptor beta chains were read from a single sample in a study of OX40 agonist ivuxolimab in advanced cancers. Only in-frame clones appear in the TCRdb table, and some are missing; sequencing was by immunoSEQ multiplex PCR. The data show some 83,000 clones, about 89% seen once. The sequencing used CD4+ or CD8+ T cells sorted from blood, collected in a trial of the OX40 agonist ivuxolimab. These receptors originate from an adult with an advanced solid tumor such as melanoma, head and neck, liver or kidney cancer. CDR3s include the opening cysteine and the closing phenylalanine or tryptophan. A D gene is named only where the DNA matches it firmly. The size of a clone is reported for some rows only, either as once, few or many, or as a class for expanded clones.

CDR3aa: CACGPRTEAFF; CDR3nt: TGTGCCTGTGGCCCGAGGACTGAAGCTTTCTTT; abundance: few; j_gene: TRBJ1-1; d_gene: NA; v_gene: TRBV30
CDR3aa: CASSNPGWENEQFF; CDR3nt: TGTGCCAGTAGTAACCCGGGGTGGGAGAATGAGCAGTTCTTC; abundance: NA; j_gene: TRBJ2-1; d_gene: NA; v_gene: TRBV19
CDR3aa: CASSQNRDRQETQYF; CDR3nt: TGTGCCAGCAGCCAAAACCGGGACAGACAAGAGACCCAGTACTTC; abundance: NA; j_gene: TRBJ2-5; d_gene: TRBD1; v_gene: TRBV7-6
CDR3aa: CASSLGGLGYEQYF; CDR3nt: TGTGCCAGCAGCTTAGGGGGACTTGGCTACGAGCAGTACTTC; abundance: once; j_gene: TRBJ2-7; d_gene: NA; v_gene: TRBV7-9
CDR3aa: CASSPKTGSPEAFF; CDR3nt: TGTGCCAGTAGTCCCAAGACAGGGTCGCCTGAAGCTTTCTTT; abundance: NA; j_gene: TRBJ1-1; d_gene: TRBD1; v_gene: TRBV19
CDR3aa: CASSLKVRLGETQYF; CDR3nt: TGTGCCAGCAGCTTAAAAGTCAGACTGGGGGAGACCCAGTACTTC; abundance: NA; j_gene: TRBJ2-5; d_gene: NA; v_gene: TRBV7-9
CDR3aa: CAWGQNTYGQYF; CDR3nt: TGTGCCTGGGGTCAGAATACCTACGGGCAGTACTTC; abundance: NA; j_gene: TRBJ2-7; d_gene: NA; v_gene: TRBV30
CDR3aa: CASSLVYQETQYF; CDR3nt: TGTGCCAGCAGTTTGGTATACCAAGAGACCCAGTACTTC; abundance: NA; j_gene: TRBJ2-5; d_gene: NA; v_gene: TRBV6-1
CDR3aa: CASTRETNYGYTF; CDR3nt: TGTGCCAGTACGAGGGAGACTAACTATGGCTACACCTTC; abundance: NA; j_gene: TRBJ1-2; d_gene: NA; v_gene: TRBV6-6
CDR3aa: CASSYSGRANYGYTF; CDR3nt: TGTGCCAGCAGTTACTCGGGCAGGGCTAACTATGGCTACACCTTC; abundance: once; j_gene: TRBJ1-2; d_gene: NA; v_gene: TRBV6-6
CDR3aa: CASSQTGGREGQPQHF; CDR3nt: TGTGCCAGTTCTCAAACGGGGGGCAGGGAAGGTCAGCCCCAGCATTTT; abundance: NA; j_gene: TRBJ1-5; d_gene: NA; v_gene: TRBV19
CDR3aa: CSVTGISTDTQYF; CDR3nt: TGCAGCGTAACAGGGATTAGCACAGATACGCAGTATTTT; abundance: NA; j_gene: TRBJ2-3; d_gene: NA; v_gene: TRBV29-1
CDR3aa: CAWGQGPANVLTF; CDR3nt: TGTGCCTGGGGACAGGGACCTGCTAACGTCCTGACTTTC; abundance: NA; j_gene: TRBJ2-6; d_gene: TRBD1; v_gene: TRBV30
CDR3aa: CASSLDRPVLENTEAFF; CDR3nt: TGTGCCAGCAGCTTAGACAGACCTGTATTAGAGAACACTGAAGCTTTCTTT; abundance: NA; j_gene: TRBJ1-1; d_gene: NA; v_gene: TRBV7-2
CDR3aa: CASSWTGGNQPQHF; CDR3nt: TGTGCCAGCAGTTGGACAGGGGGCAATCAGCCCCAGCATTTT; abundance: NA; j_gene: TRBJ1-5; d_gene: TRBD1; v_gene: TRBV27
CDR3aa: CASSGQDNEKLFF; CDR3nt: TGTGCCAGCAGCGGACAGGATAATGAAAAACTGTTTTTT; abundance: NA; j_gene: TRBJ1-4; d_gene: TRBD1; v_gene: TRBV6-1
CDR3aa: CASSWGGRNEQFF; CDR3nt: TGTGCCAGCAGCTGGGGGGGCAGAAATGAGCAGTTCTTC; abundance: once; j_gene: TRBJ2-1; d_gene: NA; v_gene: TRBV7-3
CDR3aa: CASSLGRPGELFF; CDR3nt: TGTGCCAGCAGCTTAGGACGACCCGGGGAGCTGTTTTTT; abundance: NA; j_gene: TRBJ2-2; d_gene: NA; v_gene: TRBV7-9
CDR3aa: CASSLILAVYQPQHF; CDR3nt: TGTGCCAGCAGCTTAATCCTAGCAGTTTATCAGCCCCAGCATTTT; abundance: few; j_gene: TRBJ1-5; d_gene: NA; v_gene: TRBV7-7
CDR3aa: CASSNPGSRGYTF; CDR3nt: TGTGCCAGCAGTAACCCAGGGAGCCGCGGCTACACCTTC; abundance: NA; j_gene: TRBJ1-2; d_gene: NA; v_gene: TRBV28
CDR3aa: CASSLGTGLGEQYF; CDR3nt: TGTGCCAGCAGCTTGGGGACAGGCCTAGGGGAGCAGTACTTC; abundance: once; j_gene: TRBJ2-7; d_gene: TRBD1; v_gene: TRBV5-6
CDR3aa: CASSPGTGIGNTIYF; CDR3nt: TGTGCCAGCAGCCCCGGGACAGGGATCGGAAACACCATATATTTT; abundance: NA; j_gene: TRBJ1-3; d_gene: TRBD1; v_gene: TRBV7-6
CDR3aa: CASSGGGEGHPSTDTQYF; CDR3nt: TGTGCCAGTAGTGGAGGCGGAGAAGGTCACCCTAGCACAGATACGCAGTATTTT; abundance: NA; j_gene: TRBJ2-3; d_gene: NA; v_gene: TRBV19
CDR3aa: CASSQDPRWTALYGYTF; CDR3nt: TGCGCCAGCAGCCAAGATCCCCGTTGGACAGCCCTCTATGGCTACACCTTC; abundance: NA; j_gene: TRBJ1-2; d_gene: NA; v_gene: TRBV4-1
CDR3aa: CASSLNPGLYEQYF; CDR3nt: TGTGCCAGCAGCTTAAACCCAGGGTTGTACGAGCAGTACTTC; abundance: NA; j_gene: TRBJ2-7; d_gene: NA; v_gene: TRBV7-3
CDR3aa: CAISAGHVSAGYTF; CDR3nt: TGTGCCATCAGTGCCGGTCATGTCAGCGCCGGCTACACCTTC; abundance: NA; j_gene: TRBJ1-2; d_gene: NA; v_gene: TRBV10-3
CDR3aa: CASSQGGGRVNTEAFF; CDR3nt: TGCGCCAGCAGCCAAGGGGGGGGGCGGGTGAACACTGAAGCTTTCTTT; abundance: NA; j_gene: TRBJ1-1; d_gene: NA; v_gene: TRBV4-1
CDR3aa: CASSQPPGQTLTF; CDR3nt: TGTGCCAGCAGCCAGCCGCCGGGACAGACTCTCACCTTC; abundance: NA; j_gene: TRBJ1-2; d_gene: TRBD1; v_gene: TRBV7-6
CDR3aa: CATRGQNYEKLFF; CDR3nt: TGTGCCACCCGAGGACAGAACTACGAAAAACTGTTTTTT; abundance: NA; j_gene: TRBJ1-4; d_gene: NA; v_gene: TRBV27
CDR3aa: CASSYTPSYNEQFF; CDR3nt: TGTGCCAGCAGTTACACACCCTCCTACAATGAGCAGTTCTTC; abundance: NA; j_gene: TRBJ2-1; d_gene: NA; v_gene: TRBV6-6
CDR3aa: CASSSPRGKWPEQYF; CDR3nt: TGTGCCAGCAGCTCCCCAAGGGGAAAATGGCCCGAGCAGTACTTC; abundance: NA; j_gene: TRBJ2-7; d_gene: NA; v_gene: TRBV7-3
CDR3aa: CASSQENGIVNTGELFF; CDR3nt: TGCGCCAGCAGCCAAGAAAATGGAATTGTGAACACCGGGGAGCTGTTTTTT; abundance: medium-sized; j_gene: TRBJ2-2; d_gene: NA; v_gene: TRBV4-3
CDR3aa: CASSLGTARNSPLHF; CDR3nt: TGTGCCAGCAGCTTGGGGACAGCAAGAAATTCACCCCTCCACTTT; abundance: NA; j_gene: TRBJ1-6; d_gene: NA; v_gene: TRBV5-4
CDR3aa: CASSPGLGRLSYEQYF; CDR3nt: TGTGCCAGCAGCCCGGGACTGGGCCGCTTATCCTACGAGCAGTACTTC; abundance: NA; j_gene: TRBJ2-7; d_gene: NA; v_gene: TRBV5-5
CDR3aa: CASSGPNRNTGELFF; CDR3nt: TGTGCCAGCAGTGGACCAAACAGGAACACCGGGGAGCTGTTTTTT; abundance: NA; j_gene: TRBJ2-2; d_gene: NA; v_gene: TRBV6-1
CDR3aa: CASSDGQIATYEQYF; CDR3nt: TGTGCCAGCAGTGACGGACAGATAGCTACCTACGAGCAGTACTTC; abundance: once; j_gene: TRBJ2-7; d_gene: NA; v_gene: TRBV2
CDR3aa: CASSLAGDRMSYEQYF; CDR3nt: TGTGCCAGCAGCTTAGCTGGGGACAGAATGTCCTACGAGCAGTACTTC; abundance: NA; j_gene: TRBJ2-7; d_gene: TRBD1; v_gene: TRBV7-2
CDR3aa: CASSLGAGLTDTQYF; CDR3nt: TGTGCCAGCAGCTTAGGAGCGGGCCTCACAGATACGCAGTATTTT; abundance: once; j_gene: TRBJ2-3; d_gene: NA; v_gene: TRBV5-4
CDR3aa: CASSSLLVETQYF; CDR3nt: TGTGCCAGCAGCTCCTTACTAGTGGAGACCCAGTACTTC; abundance: NA; j_gene: TRBJ2-5; d_gene: NA; v_gene: TRBV7-9
CDR3aa: CASSYGMNTEAFF; CDR3nt: TGTGCCAGCAGTTACGGGATGAACACTGAAGCTTTCTTT; abundance: NA; j_gene: TRBJ1-1; d_gene: NA; v_gene: TRBV6-6
CDR3aa: CASSLGVTEAFF; CDR3nt: TGTGCCAGCAGCTTAGGGGTAACTGAAGCTTTCTTT; abundance: NA; j_gene: TRBJ1-1; d_gene: NA; v_gene: TRBV11-2
CDR3aa: CASSFGQGDEQFF; CDR3nt: TGTGCCAGCAGCTTCGGACAGGGTGATGAGCAGTTCTTC; abundance: NA; j_gene: TRBJ2-1; d_gene: TRBD1; v_gene: TRBV9
CDR3aa: CASTREGEQYF; CDR3nt: TGTGCCAGCACTAGGGAGGGGGAGCAGTACTTC; abundance: NA; j_gene: TRBJ2-7; d_gene: TRBD2; v_gene: TRBV5-7
CDR3aa: CASSLALAGPPSTDTQYF; CDR3nt: TGTGCCAGCAGCTTAGCTTTAGCGGGACCCCCTAGCACAGATACGCAGTATTTT; abundance: NA; j_gene: TRBJ2-3; d_gene: TRBD2; v_gene: TRBV13
CDR3aa: CASTRGQGKGNSPLHF; CDR3nt: TGTGCCAGCACCCGTGGACAGGGGAAGGGCAATTCACCCCTCCACTTT; abundance: NA; j_gene: TRBJ1-6; d_gene: TRBD1; v_gene: TRBV6-6
CDR3aa: CASLVGRTDTQYF; CDR3nt: TGTGCCAGCTTAGTTGGACGTACAGATACGCAGTATTTT; abundance: NA; j_gene: TRBJ2-3; d_gene: NA; v_gene: TRBV18
CDR3aa: CASSIRGRDRGETQYF; CDR3nt: TGTGCCAGTAGTATAAGAGGTCGAGACAGAGGGGAGACCCAGTACTTC; abundance: NA; j_gene: TRBJ2-5; d_gene: NA; v_gene: TRBV19
CDR3aa: CASIALAGYGYTF; CDR3nt: TGTGCCAGCATCGCTCTAGCGGGCTATGGCTACACCTTC; abundance: NA; j_gene: TRBJ1-2; d_gene: NA; v_gene: TRBV6-6
CDR3aa: CASSPRPGGEQFF; CDR3nt: TGTGCCAGCAGCCCCCGCCCCGGTGGTGAGCAGTTCTTC; abundance: once; j_gene: TRBJ2-1; d_gene: NA; v_gene: TRBV7-3
CDR3aa: CASSLQGIGETQYF; CDR3nt: TGTGCCAGCAGTTTGCAGGGTATTGGAGAGACCCAGTACTTC; abundance: NA; j_gene: TRBJ2-5; d_gene: NA; v_gene: TRBV28
CDR3aa: CAWTVDRGNTEAFF; CDR3nt: TGTGCCTGGACCGTGGACAGGGGGAACACTGAAGCTTTCTTT; abundance: NA; j_gene: TRBJ1-1; d_gene: TRBD1; v_gene: TRBV30
CDR3aa: CASSFQGLATQYF; CDR3nt: TGTGCCAGCAGTTTCCAGGGTTTGGCTACGCAGTATTTT; abundance: NA; j_gene: TRBJ2-3; d_gene: NA; v_gene: TRBV28
CDR3aa: CASSLVRASDSPLHF; CDR3nt: TGTGCCAGCAGCTTGGTCAGGGCATCGGATTCACCCCTCCACTTT; abundance: few; j_gene: TRBJ1-6; d_gene: NA; v_gene: TRBV5-6
CDR3aa: CASSVSTGTGATQYF; CDR3nt: TGTGCCAGCAGTGTCTCGACCGGGACTGGGGCGACCCAGTACTTC; abundance: NA; j_gene: TRBJ2-5; d_gene: NA; v_gene: TRBV6-1
CDR3aa: CASSFLGGGFYQPQHF; CDR3nt: TGTGCCAGCTCATTCCTTGGAGGGGGGTTTTATCAGCCCCAGCATTTT; abundance: NA; j_gene: TRBJ1-5; d_gene: NA; v_gene: TRBV5-5
CDR3aa: CASSRGGGDINQPQHF; CDR3nt: TGTGCCAGCAGCAGGGGAGGGGGTGACATCAATCAGCCCCAGCATTTT; abundance: NA; j_gene: TRBJ1-5; d_gene: NA; v_gene: TRBV7-9
CDR3aa: CASSYSLAKTQYF; CDR3nt: TGTGCCAGCAGTTACTCACTAGCCAAGACCCAGTACTTC; abundance: NA; j_gene: TRBJ2-5; d_gene: NA; v_gene: TRBV6-6
CDR3aa: CASDAGYEQYF; CDR3nt: TGTGCCAGTGACGCCGGATACGAGCAGTACTTC; abundance: NA; j_gene: TRBJ2-7; d_gene: NA; v_gene: TRBV19
CDR3aa: CAISELPDRELGYTF; CDR3nt: TGTGCCATCAGTGAGCTACCAGACAGGGAATTGGGCTACACCTTC; abundance: NA; j_gene: TRBJ1-2; d_gene: TRBD1; v_gene: TRBV10-3
CDR3aa: CASSYSGNRGNEQFF; CDR3nt: TGTGCCAGCAGTTACTCGGGGAACAGGGGGAATGAGCAGTTCTTC; abundance: NA; j_gene: TRBJ2-1; d_gene: TRBD1; v_gene: TRBV6-5